What follows is one TCR beta chain and its context. The J segment lost 7 bases and the V segment lost 7 bases, leaving 10 bases of the junction unmatched. This CDR3 has 14 residues. Germline values: CDR1 SNHLY, CDR2 FYNNEI. As originally analysed: Amplifying reference gene primers gave estimates of nucleated cell counts. TCRdb's table, derived via immunoSEQ multiplex PCR, lists solely in-frame clones and lacks some. That table supplies the V and J calls and clone size; D and trimming were determined from the DNA. The table includes a few hundred thousand clones, over 70% detected once. This entry comes from a study of blood T cell repertoires in COVID-19. Study summary: The origin of the acute and convalescent COVID-19 samples was the United States, Italy and Spain. Sample material is recorded as cDNA or gDNA derived from T cells, B-cell-depleted T cells, or PBMCs.

The specimen sequenced was peripheral blood. The chain uses TRBV2 and TRBJ1-1, with 9 positions matching TRBD1. The source of this sequence is a man aged 50 to 60 with active or convalescent COVID-19. CDR3 in amino acids: CASTLLMTGGEAFF. The CDR3 region has the DNA TGTGCCAGCACCCTGTTGATGACAGGGGGTGAAGCTTTCTTT.